This TCR beta chain is from a study of TIL therapy for anti-PD-1-resistant metastatic lung cancer. The overall study: Patients then received nivolumab; progressors got lymphodepletion, TIL and IL-2. The study, taken as a whole, reports: Infused TIL clonotypes partially replaced the baseline blood repertoire, then decayed over months.

Notes on this clone: The target antigen is unknown.

Time point defined: pre-treatment sample, taken before nivolumab and TIL therapy. The immunoSEQ assay was v3. Clones were sequenced by immunoSEQ multiplex PCR, and TCRdb holds only the in-frame ones, with some missing. The table lists 40,000 to 55,000 clones, around 80% of them singletons. Germline values: CDR1 MNHEY, CDR2 SVGAGI. The V and J ends lost 4 bases and 7 bases respectively, with 13 bases between them. There are 13 residues in the CDR3. This clonotype was sampled from a woman between 30 and 80 years old with non-small cell lung cancer. Sequenced here: blood, sampled at baseline. The chain links TRBV6-5 to TRBJ2-5; D may be TRBD1 (5 bases). The DNA of the CDR3 is TGTGCCAGCAGTTCCCGGACACTGGGGACCCAGTACTTC. Amino acids: CASSSRTLGTQYF.